The 2 T cell receptor beta chains below come from one sample, sequenced in a study of early T cells in non-severe SARS-CoV-2 infection. TCRdb processed the 5' RACE reads anew with MiXCR; each CDR3 protein has one entry. The sample holds fewer than 120,000 distinct CDR3 sequences, around 12% seen once. The sequencing used whole blood, collected at baseline. The receptors originated from an adult who was a healthcare worker with PCR-confirmed SARS-CoV-2 infection or an uninfected control (not recorded which).

This clonotype was observed a handful of times. The chain carries TRBV29-1 and TRBJ2-1; 10 bases fit TRBD1. The CDR3 has 13 amino acids. V lost 5 bases, J lost 6 bases, and 4 bases stayed unmatched. The germline V gene has CDR1 SQVTM and CDR2 ANQGSEA. The CDR3 here is CSVYGTGANEQFF. DNA of the CDR3: TGCAGCGTTTACGGGACAGGGGCCAATGAGCAGTTCTTC.

This sequence joins TRBV7-8 and TRBJ2-7, with 9 bases that match TRBD2. The CDR3 extends over 15 amino acids. The ends lost 5 bases at V and 5 bases at J; junction bases unmatched: 10. The V gene's germline CDR1 is SGHVS and CDR2 FQNEAQ. CDR3 residues: CASSPREGAFNEQYF. The CDR3 bases are TGTGCCAGCAGCCCGCGGGAGGGGGCATTTAACGAGCAGTACTTC.